This TCR beta chain was retrieved from a study of blood T cell repertoires in COVID-19. About the research overall: The United States, Italy and Spain were the sources of the acute and convalescent COVID-19 samples. PBMCs, B-cell-depleted T cells, or T cells provided the cDNA or gDNA that made up the material.

Authors' data handling: Estimated nucleated cell counts came from reference gene primer amplification. Generated by immunoSEQ multiplex PCR, the TCRdb table keeps only in-frame clones and is missing some. V and J calls and clone size come straight from that table; D and trimming were deduced from the DNA. The sample comprises roughly 70,000 clones, around 82% of which are singletons, and around 28% rests with the top ten. Per germline, CDR1 SGHRS and CDR2 YFSETQ. The CDR3 has 16 amino acids. V shed 4 bases and J shed 4 bases, with 18 bases lying between them. The clonotype comes from a human donor in a cohort sampled during active COVID-19. What was sequenced was peripheral blood. V gene TRBV5-1 combines with J gene TRBJ1-5; D is unclear. The CDR3 sequence is CASSLTGVGSNQPQHF. CDR3 DNA sequence: TGCGCCAGCAGCCTTACCGGGGTAGGGTCGAATCAGCCCCAGCATTTT.